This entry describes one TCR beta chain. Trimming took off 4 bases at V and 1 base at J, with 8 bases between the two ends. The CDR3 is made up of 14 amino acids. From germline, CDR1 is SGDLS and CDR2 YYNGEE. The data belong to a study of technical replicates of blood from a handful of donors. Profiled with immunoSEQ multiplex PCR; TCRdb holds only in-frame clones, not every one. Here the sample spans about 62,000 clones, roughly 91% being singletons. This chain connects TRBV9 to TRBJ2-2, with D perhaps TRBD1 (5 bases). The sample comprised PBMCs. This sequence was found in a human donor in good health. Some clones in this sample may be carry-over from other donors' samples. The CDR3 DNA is TGTGCCAGCAGCTTACAGGAGAACACCGGGGAGCTGTTTTTT. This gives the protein CASSLQENTGELFF.